Sequencing of this TCR beta chain was carried out in a study of blood T cell repertoires in COVID-19. As for the study in general: The United States, Italy and Spain provided the acute and convalescent COVID-19 samples. T cells, B-cell-depleted T cells, or PBMCs provided the cDNA or gDNA that served as material.

J gave up 5 bases and V 4 bases, and 4 bases lay outside the gene matches. Germline loops: CDR1 SGDLS, CDR2 YYNGEE. This CDR3 has 13 residues. Authors' processing steps: Reference gene primer amplification gave estimated nucleated cell counts. Method: immunoSEQ multiplex PCR; TCRdb's copy keeps in-frame clones and lacks some. The V and J calls and clone size were taken over from that table, and D and trimming were inferred from the DNA. The repertoire consists of more than 110,000 clones, with around 80% occurring once and the leading ten covering about 3.6%. The source is a man in his 60s with acute or convalescent COVID-19. The sequenced sample consisted of peripheral blood. The V and J genes are TRBV9 and TRBJ2-5, with 8 bases that match TRBD2. CDR3 residues: CASSLSGSETQYF. For the CDR3, the DNA is TGTGCCAGCAGCCTAAGCGGGAGTGAGACCCAGTACTTC. Full variable domain (rest looked up from reference TRBV9 and TRBJ2-5): DSGVTQTPKHLITATGQRVTLRCSPRSGDLSVYWYQQSLDQGLQFLIQYYNGEERAKGNILERFSAQQFPDLHSELNLSSLELGDSALYFCASSLSGSETQYFGPGTRLLVL.